This TCR beta chain was sequenced during a study of identical twins (dated by TCRdb to 2015 to 2016). The study in broad terms: To test whether fetal clonotypes persist, this study deep-sequenced TCR alpha and beta repertoires from monozygotic twins, from unrelated adults of various ages, and from cord blood. Replicate twin experiments were performed at different times using different library preparation protocols to rule out contamination.

Library construction relied on 5' RACE. These reads were obtained on an Illumina HiSeq 2000. Template switching introduced a universal primer binding site; the final cDNA contained a unique molecular identifier, enabling accurate counting of TCR cDNA molecules. First-strand cDNA for TCR alpha and beta chains was synthesized from specific primers in the conserved constant-segment region. To control for contamination, every cDNA library was double barcoded, receiving both a SMART-Mk sample barcode and Illumina barcodes. Two successive PCR steps introduced TruSeq adapter sequences along with Illumina sample barcodes. Sequencing of the TCR alpha and beta cDNA libraries was done on the Illumina HiSeq platform using custom primers. The paper's processing steps were these. MiGEC processed the raw reads to extract unique molecular identifiers, while MiXCR was used to determine the CDR3 positions. Recombination models were inferred per individual with the repgenHMM and IGoR tools using an EM algorithm. The tcR package in R was used for shared clonotype analysis, with sharing normalized by the product of cloneset sizes. To study raw recombination without the effects of thymic and clonal selection, out-of-frame nonproductive sequences were analyzed. Starting from the raw public reads, TCRdb applied fastp trimming at Q25, assembled clones with MiXCR and retained in-frame beta chains. Every CDR3 protein is listed once, alongside the most common genes and DNA of its rows. The V and J calls reflect TCRdb's pipeline rather than the authors' work. The sample includes hundreds of thousands of distinct CDR3 sequences, with around 6% observed a single time. Around 1.7% of the sample is taken by the ten largest.

This clonotype has just a few counts. The antigen it binds to is not known. Base qualities are not provided; no much larger clone lies one nucleotide away. The CDR3 holds 14 amino acids from the cysteine to the phenylalanine. Only the CDR3 DNA stays, 42 bases, in frame from base 1. Ends trimmed: V by 8 bases, J by 5 bases; bases unmatched to a gene: 8. CDR1 SEHNR and CDR2 FQNEAQ are derived from the germline V gene (reference sequence). General conclusions and limits of the study: Because the same donors could not be followed over many years, the conclusions relied on cross-sectional statistical analysis. Abundant cord blood beta clonotypes had fewer insertions, young adult naive repertoires showed a similar but weaker trend, and memory repertoires showed no such trend. Out-of-frame TCR alpha sharing in monozygotic twins was systematically underestimated by recombination models, whereas sharing between unrelated individuals was in agreement with the recombination models. Zero-insertion analyses could be partly confounded by invariant T cells such as MAIT and iNKT, although diverse VJ usage argued against such confounding for most clonotypes. A weaker excess of twin sharing was found in beta out-of-frame sequences because the signal-to-noise ratio was lowered by fewer shared sequences. Compared with coincidental sharing between unrelated individuals, an excess of low generation-probability sequences was observed among out-of-frame TCR alpha sequences shared between twins.

All donors were healthy Caucasians. The study also sequenced three unrelated non-twin adults: a male aged 18 to 29, a male aged 50 to 60 and a female aged 50 to 60. Using Miltenyi CD45RO+ enrichment and human naive T-cell isolation kits, memory (CD45RO+) and naive T cells were isolated from PBMC. This TCR came from a man younger than 35 in good health. The rearranged segments are TRBV7-9 and TRBJ2-7, and TRBD2 aligns with 11 junction nucleotides. Sequenced material: naive T cells sorted from blood. The sample's cell subset or site label, decoded: cells isolated with a human naive T-cell isolation kit. The nucleotide sequence reads TGTGCCAGCGACGGGACTAGCGGTTTCCACGAGCAGTACTTC. Its translation reads: CASDGTSGFHEQYF.